This T cell receptor (beta chain) emerged from a study of a mutant IDH1 vaccine in newly diagnosed glioma. At the level of the study: Patients had received radiotherapy, temozolomide, or both previously, most receiving both.

Sequencing was performed with immunoSEQ multiplex PCR; in TCRdb, only in-frame clones are kept and a portion is missing. The sample has 40,000 to 55,000 clones, around 80% seen once. For this clone: What it binds is not known.

Time point reported: week 35, safety follow-up. Each dose of the vaccine consisted of 300 ug of mutant IDH1 20-mer peptide, with topical imiquimod. Germline V gives CDR1 SGHDN, CDR2 FVKESK. The CDR3 runs 18 residues. The V and J ends lost 0 bases and 5 bases, in that order; junction bases with no gene match: 15. The TCR originated in a man in his forties with glioma. The sample in question was PBMCs, obtained from a glioma patient whose treatment included an IDH1 peptide vaccine. The chain links TRBV14 to TRBJ2-7, with 8 bases identical to TRBD1. The CDR3, as DNA: TGTGCCAGCAGCCAAGATGCCTACCCAGGGGGCGCGTCCAACGAGCAGTACTTC. Its translation: CASSQDAYPGGASNEQYF.